These 21 T cell receptor beta chains were all obtained from the same sample, sequenced in a study of T-cell reconstitution after alpha-beta-depleted transplantation in children. Construction of the TCRbeta library involved unique molecular identifiers. TCRdb reanalysed the PCR reads using MiXCR and keeps one entry per CDR3 protein. The table lists almost 600,000 distinct CDR3 sequences, over 20% of them singletons. Sample: PBMCs, taken before TCRalphabeta/CD19-depleted stem cell transplant. The receptors were sampled from a boy less than two years old with Wiskott-Aldrich syndrome, due to receive a stem cell transplant.

The V and J genes are TRBV5-1 and TRBJ2-1; no firm D call. This CDR3 is 14 amino acids long. V was pared by 4 bases and J by 0 bases, with 8 bases between. Germline loops: CDR1 SGHRS, CDR2 YFSETQ. The CDR3 here is CASSPLSSYNEQFF. The CDR3 DNA sequence: TGCGCCAGCAGCCCCTTAAGCTCCTACAATGAGCAGTTCTTC.

The chain employs TRBV5-1 and TRBJ2-3; unclear D gene. The CDR3 consists of 15 residues. V lost 0 bases to trimming and J lost 4 bases, with 12 bases between them. Germline CDR1 is SGHRS and CDR2 is YFSETQ. Written as DNA, the CDR3 is TGCGCCAGCAGCTTGGGGGCTACCGATCCAGATACGCAGTATTTT. Its protein product is CASSLGATDPDTQYF.

In this sample, this clonotype turned up a few times. CDR3 DNA sequence: TGTGCCAGCGGACATCAGCCCCAGCATTTT. It codes for CASGHQPQHF. V usage is TRBV6-5 and J usage is TRBJ1-5, with D unresolved. Germline CDR1 is MNHEY and CDR2 is SVGAGI. Trimming left V 8 bases short and J 5 bases short, with 4 bases between. The CDR3 contains 10 residues.

The chain carries TRBV5-1 and TRBJ2-7; a weak D match, TRBD1 (6 bases). V lost 4 bases, J lost 4 bases, and 15 bases lay in between. This CDR3 comprises 14 residues. The germline CDR1 and CDR2 sequences are SGHRS and YFSETQ. The CDR3 DNA reads as TGCGCCAGCAGCCCCCGGACAGACGGTTACGAGCAGTACTTC. It specifies CASSPRTDGYEQYF.

In nucleotides, the CDR3 is TGTGCCAGCAGCTTGACAGTCTCCTACAATGAGCAGTTCTTC. Translating gives CASSLTVSYNEQFF. V usage is TRBV25-1 and J usage is TRBJ2-1, with TRBD1 as a possible D gene (5 bases). This CDR3 has 14 residues. The V end was cut by 6 bases, the J end by 0 bases, with 9 bases between. Per germline, CDR1 MGHDK and CDR2 SYGVNS.

A few counts support this clonotype. The chain combines TRBV5-1 with TRBJ2-2, with 7 bases that match TRBD2. Germline CDR1 is SGHRS and CDR2 is YFSETQ. The length of the CDR3 is 16 residues. Trimming took 0 bases from V and 6 from J; bases not matched to a gene: 8. CDR3 region: CASSLVLAALSGELFF. The CDR3, as DNA: TGCGCCAGCAGCTTGGTGCTAGCGGCTTTATCCGGGGAGCTGTTTTTT.

This clonotype turned up a few times. The chain recombines TRBV5-1 with TRBJ1-2; 9 bases line up with TRBD1. V was clipped by 4 bases and J by 3 bases; unmatched bases: 7. The CDR3 consists of 15 residues. Per the germline V gene, CDR1 is SGHRS and CDR2 is YFSETQ. CDR3: CASSRMTGGDYGYTF. DNA of the CDR3: TGCGCCAGCAGCCGCATGACAGGGGGAGACTATGGCTACACCTTC.

This clonotype was counted between two and nine times. V usage is TRBV20-1 and J usage is TRBJ2-4; TRBD2 matches at 12 bases. The CDR3 runs 13 residues. V trimming: 5 bases; J trimming: 7 bases; junction bases outside the gene matches: 3. The germline V gene encodes CDR1 DFQATT and CDR2 SNEGSKA (reference sequence). The CDR3 nucleotides are TGCAGTGCTCTAGCGGGAGGGCGGAACATTCAGTACTTC. It is translated as CSALAGGRNIQYF.

This clonotype was seen only a few times. The chain couples TRBV29-1 to TRBJ2-1; TRBD1 might be the D (7 bases). Germline V gene data show CDR1 as SQVTM and CDR2 as ANQGSEA. The CDR3 is made up of 14 amino acids. This chain's CDR3 is CRATWGDRINEQFF. CDR3 nucleotides: TGCAGGGCTACGTGGGGGGACAGAATCAATGAGCAGTTCTTC.

V and J are TRBV5-1 and TRBJ2-1, with 8 bases identical to TRBD1. The CDR3 totals 16 residues. CDR1 is SGHRS, CDR2 YFSETQ, per germline. The V gene end was trimmed by 3 bases and the J gene end by 4 bases; junction bases not matched to a gene: 9. The CDR3 loop is CASSSFWGQAYNEQFF. CDR3 DNA sequence: TGCGCCAGCAGCTCCTTCTGGGGACAGGCGTACAATGAGCAGTTCTTC.

Concerning this clonotype itself: Compared with germline, one end of the junction differs, possibly owing to a read error. The V gene is TRBV2, the J gene TRBJ1-5, with 10 nucleotides matching TRBD1. This CDR3 has 18 residues. From germline, CDR1 is SNHLY and CDR2 FYNNEI. As DNA, the CDR3 is TGTACCAGCTGTCCGGACAGGGGGGCGGGGTATAGCAATCAGCCCCAGCATTTT. Its translation: CTSCPDRGAGYSNQPQHF. The whole variable domain, remainder taken from reference TRBV2 and TRBJ1-5, is EPEVTQTPSHQVTQMGQEVILRCVPISNHLYFYWYRQILGQKVEFLVSFYNNEISEKSEIFDDQFSVERPDGSNFTLKIRSTKLEDSAMYFCTSCPDRGAGYSNQPQHFGDGTRLSIL.

The rearrangement links TRBV10-3 to TRBJ2-3; D is uncertain. The V gene lost 2 bases and the J gene lost 0 bases, with 3 bases spanning the gap. CDR1 ENHRY and CDR2 SYGVKD come from the germline V gene. The CDR3 is 13 residues long. The CDR3 region has the DNA TGTGCCATCAGTGAGGACAGCACAGATACGCAGTATTTT. Protein sequence: CAISEDSTDTQYF.

This chain uses TRBV11-1 with TRBJ2-6; D gene uncertain. Germline values: CDR1 SGHAT, CDR2 FQDESV (reference sequence). The CDR3 runs to 18 residues. Between the trimmed V and J ends, which lost 4 bases and 0 bases, there was a span of 16 bases. The CDR3 DNA is TGTGCCAGCAGCTCCTCTGGGGTGAGCCTCTCTGGGGCCAACGTCCTGACTTTC. Translation: CASSSSGVSLSGANVLTF.

This clonotype was seen only a few times. CDR3 amino acids: CASSLGGDRPYEQYF. CDR3 nucleotides: TGTGCCAGCAGTTTGGGGGGGGACAGACCCTACGAGCAGTACTTC. The V call is TRBV28, the J call TRBJ2-7; D could derive from TRBD1 or TRBD2 (7 bases each). The germline CDR1 and CDR2 sequences are MDHEN and SYDVKM. This CDR3 has 15 residues. Trimming removed 3 bases at V and 2 bases at J, with 14 bases between.

The chain couples TRBV5-1 to TRBJ2-5; 9 bases line up with TRBD2. Germline V CDR1 and CDR2: SGHRS, YFSETQ. This CDR3 has 16 amino acids. V lost 1 base, J lost 4 bases, and 8 bases stayed unmatched. The CDR3, as DNA: TGCGCCAGCAGCTTGACGGTAGCGGGAGTTCGAGAGACCCAGTACTTC. The encoded protein is CASSLTVAGVRETQYF.

Ten or more counts support this clonotype. This chain joins TRBV20-1 and TRBJ2-1, with TRBD2 identical over 10 bases. V shed 1 base, J shed 7 bases, and the junction held 4 bases outside the gene matches. The CDR3 consists of 14 residues. The germline CDR1 and CDR2 sequences are DFQATT and SNEGSKA (reference sequence). The CDR3 DNA follows: TGCAGTGCTAGAGTCCTAGCGGGAGCAAATGAGCAGTTCTTC. This encodes CSARVLAGANEQFF.

The V and J genes are TRBV5-1 and TRBJ2-1; D is perhaps TRBD2 (6 bases). Germline assignment: CDR1 SGHRS and CDR2 YFSETQ. Trimming cost V 3 bases and J 9 bases, with 13 bases left between them. The CDR3 contains 13 residues. The CDR3 spells CASSSGVNAEQFF. DNA for the CDR3: TGCGCCAGCAGCTCGGGAGTAAATGCTGAGCAGTTCTTC.

There are a few counts of this clonotype. The V call is TRBV19, the J call TRBJ1-5; D gene unclear. The V and J ends lost 7 bases and 7 bases respectively, with 17 bases between them. The CDR3 totals 14 residues. CDR1 is LNHDA and CDR2 is SQIVND in the germline V gene (reference sequence). The DNA of the CDR3 is TGTGCCAGTAACCGACACGGTGGAGGACAGCCCCAGCATTTT. Translating it yields CASNRHGGGQPQHF.

V and J are TRBV10-3 and TRBJ2-7, with 10 bases aligning to TRBD2. The CDR3 has 16 residues. V lost 3 bases, J lost 2 bases, and 7 bases stayed unmatched. CDR1 is ENHRY and CDR2 is SYGVKD in the germline V gene. CDR3 amino acids: CAISEAGGPGPYEQYF. In DNA, the CDR3 is TGTGCCATCAGTGAAGCGGGAGGGCCAGGACCCTACGAGCAGTACTTC.

J is TRBJ1-6 and V is TRBV5-1, with D perhaps TRBD1 (6 bases). The germline V gene encodes CDR1 SGHRS and CDR2 YFSETQ. The CDR3 is made up of 16 amino acids. V dropped 4 bases and J dropped 6 bases, with 17 bases sitting between them. The CDR3 loop reads CASSPWSTGSNSPLHF. As DNA, the CDR3 is TGCGCCAGCAGCCCATGGAGCACAGGGAGTAATTCACCCCTCCACTTT.

In DNA form, the CDR3 reads TGCGCCAGCAGCTTGGTTGGCGGCGGGGGCGATCAGCCCCAGCATTTT. Protein sequence: CASSLVGGGGDQPQHF. This chain uses TRBV5-1 with TRBJ1-5, with TRBD1 as a possible D gene (6 bases). From germline, CDR1 is SGHRS and CDR2 YFSETQ. The CDR3 sequence is 16 residues long. V lost 0 bases and J lost 5, with 15 bases in between. Using reference TRBV5-1 and TRBJ1-5 for the parts outside the CDR3, the full variable domain is KAGVTQTPRYLIKTRGQQVTLSCSPISGHRSVSWYQQTPGQGLQFLFEYFSETQRNKGNFPGRFSGRQFSNSRSEMNVSTLELGDSALYLCASSLVGGGGDQPQHFGDGTRLSIL.